Listed here is a single T cell receptor (beta chain). This receptor's antigen is unknown. Base qualities are not at hand, and no much larger clone is one base apart. This entry belongs to a study of cytomegalovirus exposure and HLA in healthy donors (dated by TCRdb to about 2017). Notes on the research overall: In an earlier analysis of 450 to 750 of the donors, 276 Gb of sequence data and about 110 million unique TCR beta sequences from about 180 million T cells were reported. Around 330 gigabases of sequencing data and around 85 million unique TCR sequences made up an early release that covered approximately 700 HLA-typed donors. Among the roughly 400 genotyped donors, under 90% belonged to the genetic ancestry cluster associated with self-reported Caucasian donors. The study was designed to test whether signatures of past pathogen exposure could be identified by cataloging public T cell receptors. Using immunosequencing, the study profiled T cell repertoires from some 670 subjects and related those repertoires to cytomegalovirus serostatus. Along with the roughly 710-subject first cohort, a separate validation cohort of over 90 different subjects was used. To predict cytomegalovirus infection status, the study brought together high-throughput TCR immunosequencing, statistical association of individual TCRs with disease status, and machine learning. In a later analysis, previously published TCR beta repertoires from about 670 donors were re-analyzed and high-resolution HLA genotyping was added so that TCR occurrence patterns could be studied. The later analysis used no new phenotypic data to find candidate immune exposures, relying instead on TCR beta sequences and their occurrence across donors. An earlier analysis of more than 450 of the donors used high-throughput TCR beta sequencing to judge whether each TCR beta V gene segment behaved as functional or pseudogenic. Alongside the repertoire data, information on donor age, sex, ethnicity and CMV serostatus was compiled. Genome-wide SNP genotypes for about 65% of the roughly 670 donors were used in a later genetic analysis, which treated that subset as a discovery cohort. Every discovery cohort repertoire had been produced on one sequencing platform. HLA typing included class I and class II loci at four-digit resolution. The number of donors typed differed by locus, with roughly 629-640 for A, B, C, DRB1 and DQB1, more than 500 for DQA1, 606 for DPA1, and 450 to 480 for DPB1. Four to six DR-DQ haplotypes were handled as single units for association and clustering because linkage in the cohort was strong. Among around 400 genotyped donors of the cohort, an average of approximately 200,000 unique TCR beta nucleotide sequences was sequenced per donor, of which approximately 18% were non-productive.

Preparation of the library involved the immunoSEQ multiplex PCR assay. For the multiplex PCR, a mixture combining 60 forward primers for TCR Vbeta segments and 13 reverse primers for TCR Jbeta segments was used. The CDR3 region of rearranged TCR beta genes was amplified from genomic DNA with a multiplex PCR assay. On the Illumina HiSeq System, the amplified TCR beta libraries were sequenced as 87-base-pair reads. The original methods were these. In a later analysis, about 80 million unique TCR beta chains were counted across the approximately 620 repertoires, and roughly 11 million of these chains were shared by at least two donors. Raw reads were error-corrected and collapsed into unique sequences with a nearest-neighbor algorithm that merged closely related sequences to remove PCR and sequencing errors. CDR3 sequences were aligned to IMGT reference sequences to assign V, D and J gene segments. Each retained sequence needed at least a six-nucleotide match to both a V gene segment and a J gene segment. A rearrangement was called productive if the CDR3 had no stop codons and remained in frame with V and J, and every other rearrangement was called non-productive. Following IMGT convention, CDR3 was defined as the stretch from the second conserved V-encoded cysteine up to the conserved J-encoded phenylalanine. The earlier analysis of fewer than 700 of the donors excluded sequences that lacked an unambiguous match to a single V gene segment. In an earlier analysis of several hundred of the donors, a V segment was called functional when productive rearrangements were above 56.7%, and segregating when the standard deviation between donors exceeded 5%. A statistical classification framework was built to diagnose cytomegalovirus status from the catalog of TCR beta chain sequences. In a later analysis, V and J genes were assigned by comparing TCR nucleotide sequences against IMGT/GENE-DB human TR gene sequences. A later analysis assigned CDR3 sequences and most-parsimonious VDJ recombination scenarios with the TCRdist pipeline. In a later analysis, every TCR beta chain was defined by the combination of its CDR3 amino acid sequence and its V-gene family, and reads without a unique V-gene family were dropped. As a way to deal with suspected cross-contamination and a sequencing artifact, a later analysis dropped more than 500 nucleotide sequences that were highly shared and had low generation probability. In a later analysis, a clonal expansion index for each public chain was calculated from normalized within-repertoire ranks of inferred template counts. A later analysis computed generation probabilities with a VDJ recombination model fitted to out-of-frame rearrangements, and checked the results against IGoR. Hypergeometric tests were used in a later analysis to score TCR-TCR, TCR-HLA and TCR-CMV co-occurrence, with a repertoire-size bias correction applied to the TCR pairs. In a later analysis, false discovery rates were estimated by permuting HLA or CMV assignments 20 times. A later analysis grouped co-occurring TCRs with DBSCAN, adding TCRdist sequence similarity when clustering within HLA-allele-positive subsets. For co-occurrence clustering, repertoires with fewer than 30,000 or more than 120,000 public chains were excluded, along with five repertoires with anomalous nucleotide sharing. TCRdb stores this immuneACCESS table with in-frame sequences only. Part of the clones is absent; in the studies checked, under half of the shortfall reflects unresolved V genes, and no reason is known for the rest. V and J calls and clone size are copied from that table; D and trimming were computed from the DNA. Within this sample are approximately 170,000 clones, with around 68% of them counted one time only. Approximately 1.6% of the sample is taken by the ten largest.

Its CDR3 holds 13 amino acids, cysteine through phenylalanine. Solely the CDR3 DNA is kept, with 39 bases framed from the first base. Sequences SGHDT (CDR1) and YYEEEE (CDR2) are obtained from the germline V gene. Trimming takes 2 bases from V and 5 bases from J, and the germline ends sit 10 bases apart. Summary of the overall study and its limitations: Only TCR beta chains were sequenced in this cohort, and the absence of alpha or paired-chain data limited detectable features. It was suggested by the authors that the approach could potentially be generalized to other disease states and immunological phenotypes. In a later genetic analysis, fewer N-insertions in productive TCRs were reported among donors in an Asian-associated ancestry cluster than the roughly 700-donor mean. HLA typing was unavailable for some donors at each locus, so association tests used only the typed subset. Several of the top co-occurrence clusters appeared to be linked to parvovirus B19, influenza, CMV and Epstein-Barr virus, according to a later analysis. Immune exposure information for the cohort was limited to CMV serostatus. When HLA alleles, especially DR and DQ, strongly co-occurred, TCR associations were difficult to assign to individual alleles. Linkage disequilibrium might explain the correlated functional status among segregating V segments, but an unknown experimental factor could not be excluded. Most TCR sequences were seen in very few donors, while some public TCRs were found in many individuals. The classifier was reported to diagnose cytomegalovirus status with high specificity and sensitivity in both the original cohort and the validation cohort. A later analysis found that HLA-associated TCR beta chains were more clonally expanded and had lower generation probabilities than equally common non-associated chains. In an earlier analysis of around 600 of the donors, most TCR beta V segments appeared in productive rearrangements about 87% or about 30% of the time, broadly matching IMGT annotations. The presence/absence analyses assumed that sequencing depth was roughly uniform across donors, and that assumption may not be true. In a later analysis, the rate of TCR association differed among HLA loci, with DRB1 alleles having the most associated TCRs and HLA-C alleles having the fewest. The 87-base-pair reads could not distinguish some IMGT-functional V segments, including TRBV6-2 and TRBV6-3, so those segments were excluded. A later analysis associated about 16,000 TCR beta sequences with specific HLA alleles at a false discovery rate of 0.05. V-gene and J-gene trimming of TCR beta chains was associated with a missense DCLRE1C variant in a later genetic analysis, and the association was replicated in an independent cohort. A further reported finding was that TCR beta sequences accurately predicted the HLA-A and HLA-B alleles for most subjects in the first cohort. In vitro tests confirmed that a few of the cytomegalovirus-associated TCR beta chains recognize cytomegalovirus antigens. The earlier analysis of 587 of the donors excluded roughly 16 rarely observed V segments, including chromosome 9 orphons, because counts were too low. In the study, some 160 TCR beta chains were listed as associated with cytomegalovirus. A later analysis found that most CMV-associated TCR beta chains appeared HLA-restricted, with HLA associations seemingly driven largely by CMV exposure. A cluster of highly shared sequence variants was judged likely to represent a technical artifact of the sequencing pipeline.

The cohort consisted of 600 to 700 healthy bone marrow donors. At the time of sampling, every cohort member was nominally healthy, though immune exposures that went unrecorded were likely present. The donor was CMV seronegative and belonged to the group of 352 seronegative cohort members. A peripheral blood sample was provided by each donor, and peripheral blood mononuclear cells were used for TCR beta sequencing. Genomic DNA was extracted from the blood cell samples with the Qiagen DNeasy Blood Extraction Kit. The rearrangement combines TRBV5-6 with TRBJ1-2, with TRBD1 tentatively as D gene (6 bases match). This sequence was found in a girl aged 5-17 years in good health and CMV-seronegative. Sample: PBMCs. DNA sequence: TGTGCCAGCAGCTTTTCACAGGGTTATGGCTACACCTTC. Translation gives CASSFSQGYGYTF.